This T cell receptor beta chain derives from a study of human thymus T cells. Germline CDR1 and CDR2: MGHRA and YSYEKL. After removal of 5 bases from V and 0 bases from J, the junction contained 3 bases not matched to a gene. The CDR3 extends over 15 amino acids. Blood DNA came from all available leukocytes, not a fixed cell number. TCRdb keeps only in-frame clones here, not all; method: immunoSEQ multiplex PCR. The sample includes 54,000 or so clones, 85% to 95% of them seen just once. In this sample, this clone turned up once. This clonotype was sampled from a boy in the first two years of life with a congenital heart defect but otherwise immunologically healthy. The chain recombines TRBV4-1 with TRBJ2-7; 11 bases are shared with TRBD2. Sequencing was done on a sample of blood. DNA for the CDR3: TGCGCCAGCAGCTTTACTAGCGGGGGCTCCTACGAGCAGTACTTC. Its translation: CASSFTSGGSYEQYF.